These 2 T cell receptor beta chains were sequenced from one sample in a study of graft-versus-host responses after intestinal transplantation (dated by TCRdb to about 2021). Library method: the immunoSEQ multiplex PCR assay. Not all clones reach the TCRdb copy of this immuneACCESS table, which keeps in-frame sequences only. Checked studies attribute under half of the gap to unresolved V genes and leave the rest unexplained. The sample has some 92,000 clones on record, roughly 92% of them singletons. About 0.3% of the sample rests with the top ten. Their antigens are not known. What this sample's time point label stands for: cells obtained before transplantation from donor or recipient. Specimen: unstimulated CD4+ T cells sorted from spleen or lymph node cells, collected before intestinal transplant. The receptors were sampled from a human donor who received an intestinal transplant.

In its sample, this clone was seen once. CDR3 bases: TGTGCCAGCAGTATCCTGACAGGGGCAGATTCCCACTCTGGAAACACCATATATTTT. Protein sequence: CASSILTGADSHSGNTIYF. The J gene is TRBJ1-3, the V gene TRBV28, with 8 bases lining up with TRBD1. Germline assignment: CDR1 MDHEN and CDR2 SYDVKM. The CDR3 spans 19 residues. J was trimmed by 0 bases and V by 5 bases; bases with no gene match: 15. The full variable domain, completed using reference TRBV28 and TRBJ1-3, is DVKVTQSSRYLVKRTGEKVFLECVQDMDHENMFWYRQDPGLGLRLIYFSYDVKMKEKGDIPEGYSVSREKKERFSLILESASTNQTSMYLCASSILTGADSHSGNTIYFGEGSWLTVV.

DNA of the CDR3: TGTGCCAGCGGACGGTCCCATGAAAAACTGTTTTTT. This codes for CASGRSHEKLFF. The chain uses TRBV6-6 and TRBJ1-4; no definite D call. Germline-derived CDR1 and CDR2 are MNHNY and SVGAGI (reference sequence). Trimming stripped 8 bases from V and 6 bases from J, with 10 bases between. This CDR3 is 12 amino acids long.